The 6 T cell receptor beta chains below come from one sample, sequenced in a study of blood T cell repertoires in COVID-19. The protocol was immunoSEQ multiplex PCR, while the TCRdb copy is restricted to in-frame clones and leaves out a portion. Among tens of thousands of clones listed, 85% were seen once. Source material: peripheral blood. Receptor source: a human donor in a cohort sampled during active COVID-19.

The chain links TRBV7-8 to TRBJ1-2, with a possible D match to TRBD1 (5 bases). Germline V CDR1 and CDR2: SGHVS, FQNEAQ. The CDR3 loop spans 14 amino acids. V shed 1 base and J shed 0 bases, with 6 bases lying between them. CDR3 protein: CASSLGQTNYGYTF. CDR3 coding DNA: TGTGCCAGCAGCTTAGGACAGACTAACTATGGCTACACCTTC.

This chain joins TRBV30 and TRBJ1-2; 8 nucleotides match TRBD1. The CDR3 totals 15 residues. With 5 bases clipped from V and 4 bases from J, the junction kept 12 bases outside the gene matches. The germline CDR1 and CDR2 sequences are GTSNPN and SVGIG (reference sequence). The CDR3 region is CAWGRGTGSFYGYTF. The CDR3 coding sequence is TGTGCCTGGGGGCGTGGGACAGGTTCTTTCTATGGCTACACCTTC.

The V gene is TRBV5-8, the J gene TRBJ2-7; 7 positions agree with TRBD1. Germline V gene lookup returns CDR1 SGHTS and CDR2 YDEGEE. The CDR3 sequence is 14 residues long. Trimming at V came to 4 bases and at J to 2 bases, leaving 6 bases not matched to a gene. The CDR3 protein is CASSPDRLPYEQYF. In nucleotides, the CDR3 is TGTGCCAGCAGCCCGGACAGGCTACCCTACGAGCAGTACTTC.

The CDR3 protein is CASSSSGGLENEQFF. The CDR3 DNA sequence: TGTGCCAGCAGCTCAAGCGGGGGGCTTGAAAATGAGCAGTTCTTC. The chain combines TRBV7-9 with TRBJ2-1; 9 bases match TRBD2. Trimming at V came to 4 bases and at J to 7 bases, leaving 8 bases not matched to a gene. Germline V gene lookup returns CDR1 SEHNR and CDR2 FQNEAQ (reference sequence). This CDR3 spans 15 amino acids.

This clone was seen a handful of times. In DNA, the CDR3 is TGTGCCAGCAGCTTACTCCGGGGCACCGGGGAGCTGTTTTTT. Its translation is CASSLLRGTGELFF. The gene calls are TRBV11-2 and TRBJ2-2, with D perhaps matching TRBD2 (5 bases). V shed 2 bases and J shed 4 bases, with 8 bases lying between them. The CDR3 totals 14 residues. Germline V gene data show CDR1 as SGHAT and CDR2 as FQNNGV.

The J gene is TRBJ1-4, the V gene TRBV30; TRBD1 agrees at 7 bases. The germline gives CDR1 GTSNPN, CDR2 SVGIG (reference sequence). This CDR3 has 14 residues. Losses at the gene ends were 0 bases for V and 3 bases for J; bases not matched to a gene: 1. The CDR3 sequence is CAWSVGTANEKLFF. CDR3 nucleotide sequence: TGTGCCTGGAGTGTGGGGACAGCTAATGAAAAACTGTTTTTT.